These 10 T cell receptor beta chains were sequenced from one sample in a study of T cell repertoires in cytomegalovirus infection. TCRdb used MiXCR to reprocess the reads, holding one entry per CDR3 protein. The table lists some 68,000 distinct CDR3 sequences, approximately 22% of them singletons. These TCRs are of unknown antigen specificity. What was sequenced was PBMCs, sequenced either directly or after in vitro stimulation (not recorded which). The receptor set was obtained from a human donor in good health (CMV status not recorded). Some clones in this sample may be carry-over from other donors' samples.

The chain joins TRBV14 to TRBJ2-1; D not resolved. The CDR3 runs to 13 residues. Trimming stripped 4 bases from V and 9 bases from J, with 13 bases between. Per the germline V gene, CDR1 is SGHDN and CDR2 is FVKESK. DNA for the CDR3: TGTGCCAGCAGCCCGCTGGGTCTCGGTGAGCAGTTCTTC. Encoded protein: CASSPLGLGEQFF.

This clonotype was observed at least ten times. The rearrangement links TRBV5-1 to TRBJ1-5, with D uncertain. CDR3 size: 15 residues. Germline CDR1 and CDR2: SGHRS and YFSETQ. Trimming removed 0 bases from V and 2 bases from J, with 9 bases in between. CDR3 loop: CASSLEGYGNQPQHF. The CDR3 DNA follows: TGCGCCAGCAGCTTGGAGGGATACGGCAATCAGCCCCAGCATTTT.

V is TRBV20-1 and J is TRBJ2-5; maybe TRBD2 (6 bases). The germline V and J ends were trimmed by 1 base and 5 bases, with 8 bases remaining between them. The CDR3 spans 12 residues. Germline values: CDR1 DFQATT, CDR2 SNEGSKA (reference sequence). CDR3 residues: CSARASGETQYF. As DNA, the CDR3 is TGCAGTGCTAGAGCAAGCGGGGAGACCCAGTACTTC.

V gene TRBV11-1 combines with J gene TRBJ2-2, with D unclear. The CDR3 totals 14 residues. Looked up from germline, CDR1 is SGHAT and CDR2 is FQDESV (reference sequence). V was cut by 0 bases and J by 3 bases, with 5 bases left in between. The CDR3 DNA reads as TGTGCCAGCAGCTTAGCAGGGTACACCGGGGAGCTGTTTTTT. Its protein product is CASSLAGYTGELFF.

The rearrangement links TRBV4-3 to TRBJ1-2; 8 bases match TRBD1. This CDR3 has 17 residues. V was pared by 0 bases and J by 2 bases, with 8 bases of the junction left unmatched. Germline V gene sequence: CDR1 LGHNA, CDR2 YSLEER. The CDR3 loop reads CASSQDVSGGRNYGYTF. DNA of the CDR3: TGCGCCAGCAGCCAAGATGTTTCAGGGGGCCGGAACTATGGCTACACCTTC.

The chain has TRBV12-3 or TRBV12-4 and TRBJ2-6; D call uncertain. V was cut by 1 base and J by 2 bases, with 9 bases left in between. The CDR3 consists of 16 residues. The CDR3 region is CASSLVLGPGANVLTF. As DNA, the CDR3 is TGTGCCAGCAGTTTAGTTTTAGGACCTGGGGCCAACGTCCTGACTTTC.

This clonotype was seen more than once but under ten times. This chain uses TRBV30 with TRBJ1-5, with D hard to call. Germline CDR1 is GTSNPN and CDR2 is SVGIG (reference sequence). The CDR3 runs to 13 residues. Trimming took 0 bases from V and 3 from J, leaving 6 bases between them. CDR3 DNA sequence: TGTGCCTGGAGTGTGGGAAACAATCAGCCCCAGCATTTT. Translated, it gives CAWSVGNNQPQHF.

This clonotype was seen a few times. The chain uses TRBV7-9 and TRBJ2-5, with 7 bases matching TRBD1. CDR1 and CDR2 (germline): SEHNR, FQNEAQ (reference sequence). This CDR3 is built from 15 residues. V was pared by 5 bases and J by 3 bases, with 9 bases of the junction left unmatched. In DNA, the CDR3 is TGTGCCAGCAGCAACCTAGGGACAGCAGAAGAGACCCAGTACTTC. Its translation: CASSNLGTAEETQYF.

A few counts support this clonotype. DNA for the CDR3: TGTGCCAGCAGTTACTCCCGGGACCAAAGTCTAGCCAAAAACATTCAGTACTTC. It is translated as CASSYSRDQSLAKNIQYF. The rearrangement joins TRBV6-6 to TRBJ2-4, with D perhaps matching TRBD1 or TRBD2 (5 bases each). This CDR3 region has 18 residues. The ends were cut back, 0 bases at V and 0 bases at J, with 15 bases in the middle. CDR1 is MNHNY, CDR2 SVGAGI, per germline (reference sequence).

J is TRBJ2-7 and V is TRBV7-9; the D gene is possibly TRBD1 (6 bases). Germline V gene data show CDR1 as SEHNR and CDR2 as FQNEAQ (reference sequence). This CDR3 region has 14 residues. Trimming shortened V by 5 bases and J by 1 base, and 12 bases separated the two germline ends. The CDR3 protein is CASSPPTGSYEQYF. In nucleotides, the CDR3 is TGTGCCAGCAGCCCCCCCACAGGGTCCTACGAGCAGTACTTC. Filled out from reference TRBV7-9 and TRBJ2-7, the complete variable domain reads DTGVSQNPRHKITKRGQNVTFRCDPISEHNRLYWYRQTLGQGPEFLTYFQNEAQLEKSRLLSDRFSAERPKGSFSTLEIQRTEQGDSAMYLCASSPPTGSYEQYFGPGTRLTVT.